The source of this T cell receptor (beta chain) is a study of T cell changes during pregnancy in multiple sclerosis. The V gene lost 0 bases and the J gene lost 5 bases, with 12 bases spanning the gap. Per germline, CDR1 SGDLS and CDR2 YYNGEE. The CDR3 consists of 14 residues. Using immunoSEQ multiplex PCR, the repertoire was profiled, and TCRdb retains in-frame clones only, with some absent. In the table there are 35,000 to 55,000 clones, 85% to 95% of which are singletons. The chain recombines TRBV9 with TRBJ2-7; no reliable D call. This TCR was sampled from a female donor with multiple sclerosis, enrolled in a pregnancy study. Sample: peripheral blood, taken in the third trimester of pregnancy. Here the CDR3 reads CASSVALLNHEQYF. The CDR3 coding sequence is TGTGCCAGCAGCGTAGCTCTCCTAAACCACGAGCAGTACTTC.